A selection of T cell receptor beta chains follows, all from one sample in a study of T-cell reconstitution after alpha-beta-depleted transplantation in children. Each CDR3 protein gets one entry after TCRdb re-called the PCR reads with MiXCR. Altogether almost 400,000 distinct CDR3 sequences are present, approximately 20% being singletons, with the ten largest covering around 3.9%. The sample in question was PBMCs from the stem cell graft donor, obtained from the stem cell graft. Every receptor here comes from a human donor who donated a stem cell graft to a child with acute myeloid leukemia. Each CDR3 is given with its conserved first and last residue.

CASRPLGGTDTQYF	TRBJ2-3	TRBV6-1
CASSLGVAGGLNEQFF	TRBJ2-1	TRBV7-2
CASSELLSTEAFF	TRBJ1-1	TRBV6-1
CSIRTVSSYNEQFF	TRBJ2-1	TRBV29-1
CASSSGQGDEAFF	TRBJ1-1	TRBV5-1
CATSRDRGLAALGYEQYF	TRBJ2-7	TRBV15
CASRGTTTSVSYNEQFF	TRBJ2-1	TRBV6-1
CASSPLVFGYTF	TRBJ1-2	TRBV18
CASSSGQGASYEQYF	TRBJ2-7	TRBV7-9
CASRPGLAGTSYNEQFF	TRBJ2-1	TRBV27
CSARVVSGSDNEQFF	TRBJ2-1	TRBV20-1
CASTLSGSQSYEQYF	TRBJ2-7	TRBV5-5
CSASGMDSYSNQPQHF	TRBJ1-5	TRBV20-1
CASRGRVLNTEAFF	TRBJ1-1	TRBV12-3/TRBV12-4